This TCR beta chain was found in a study of PD-L1 blockade in urothelial cancer. Study-level information: Researchers found blood samples held a median of roughly 140,000 T cells.

Trimming cost V 5 bases and J 0 bases; bases outside gene matches: 6. Germline V lookup: CDR1 SEHNR, CDR2 FQNEAQ (reference sequence). The CDR3 sequence is 17 residues long. Study-wide results and limits: Pretreatment TCR clonality in blood, when below the median, was predictive of better survival.

This table comes from immunoSEQ multiplex PCR, and its TCRdb copy is limited to in-frame clones, with some not included. The table lists about 39,000 clones, 85% to 90% of them singletons, with approximately 1.9% in the top ten. About this clone: The antigen remains unidentified.

The sequenced sample was PBMCs, obtained around atezolizumab (anti-PD-L1) treatment. The source is a man in his sixties with urothelial cancer. V and J are TRBV7-9 and TRBJ2-5, with TRBD2 matching over 13 bases. The DNA for the CDR3 is TGTGCCAGCAGCACTGGACTAGCGGGGGAGTACCAAGAGACCCAGTACTTC. It is translated as CASSTGLAGEYQETQYF.